This TCR beta chain was profiled in a study of graft-versus-host responses after intestinal transplantation. General observations from the study: Present in recipient marrow, GvH clones included some that appeared first in ileum or blood. Circulating GvH clone levels at their peak were associated with HvG declines (early post-transplant). Across patients carrying graft-donor T cell macrochimerism, allografts held high graft-versus-host to host-versus-graft clonal ratios.

Using immunoSEQ multiplex PCR, the repertoire was profiled, and TCRdb retains in-frame clones only, with some absent. Of under 130,000 clones listed, 93% are singletons. The CDR3 sequence is 15 residues long. Germline CDR1 is MGHRA and CDR2 is YSYEKL. V was clipped by 0 bases and J by 3 bases; unmatched bases: 3. On this clone itself: Its specificity is unknown.

Sequencing was performed on unstimulated CD8+ T cells sorted from spleen or lymph node cells, taken before intestinal transplant. The rearrangement links TRBV4-1 to TRBJ2-7; 9 positions match TRBD1. The clonotype comes from a human donor who received an intestinal transplant. CDR3: CASSQDPGQGYEQYF. The CDR3 region has the DNA TGCGCCAGCAGCCAAGACCCGGGACAGGGCTACGAGCAGTACTTC.